Below are 25 T cell receptor beta chains sequenced from a single sample in a study of blood T cell repertoires in COVID-19. TCRdb's copy holds only in-frame clones and misses some; the assay was immunoSEQ multiplex PCR. The sample consists of about 220,000 clones, roughly 86% of them appearing once. Sequenced material: peripheral blood. Source of these receptors: a woman aged 45-65 years with COVID-19, enrolled during active disease.

V gene TRBV2 combines with J gene TRBJ1-4; perhaps TRBD1 as D (5 bases). The CDR3 has 15 amino acids. Germline V gene data show CDR1 as SNHLY and CDR2 as FYNNEI. Trimming left V 2 bases short and J 3 bases short, with 10 bases between. The CDR3 spells CASSEKGAPNEKLFF. The CDR3 DNA follows: TGTGCCAGCAGTGAAAAAGGGGCACCTAATGAAAAACTGTTTTTT.

V and J are TRBV4-1 and TRBJ2-3, with D possibly being TRBD2 (6 bases). Deletions cut 4 bases from V and 0 bases from J, with 11 bases between. The CDR3 spans 15 residues. CDR1 and CDR2 (germline): MGHRA, YSYEKL. Here the CDR3 DNA reads TGCGCCAGCAGCCGGGGGGTCCTAAGCACAGATACGCAGTATTTT. Protein product: CASSRGVLSTDTQYF.

J is TRBJ2-2 and V is TRBV11-3; the D gene is possibly TRBD1 (6 bases). The germline V gene encodes CDR1 SGHNT and CDR2 YENEEA. V shed 5 bases and J shed 1 base, with 23 bases lying between them. CDR3 size: 19 residues. The CDR3 region has the DNA TGTGCCAGCAGCCCTTCTTCCGAGCCGGGACACCAGAACACCGGGGAGCTGTTTTTT. This encodes CASSPSSEPGHQNTGELFF.

This clone was detected only once. The V and J genes are TRBV9 and TRBJ1-1; 8 bases agree with TRBD1. Germline V CDR1 and CDR2: SGDLS, YYNGEE. The CDR3 length is 14 residues. V was pared by 1 base and J by 3 bases, with 2 bases of the junction left unmatched. CDR3 sequence: CASSVQDRDTEAFF. In nucleotides, the CDR3 is TGTGCCAGCAGCGTACAGGACAGGGACACTGAAGCTTTCTTT.

The genes are TRBV19 and TRBJ2-7; D might be TRBD1 (5 bases). Germline V gene lookup returns CDR1 LNHDA and CDR2 SQIVND (reference sequence). Deletions cut 3 bases from V and 2 bases from J, with 14 bases between. The CDR3 runs to 15 residues. CDR3 sequence: CASSIGAGYTYEQYF. The CDR3 nucleotides are TGTGCCAGTAGTATCGGTGCAGGGTATACCTACGAGCAGTACTTC. Full variable domain (outside the CDR3, taken from reference TRBV19 and TRBJ2-7): DGGITQSPKYLFRKEGQNVTLSCEQNLNHDAMYWYRQDPGQGLRLIYYSQIVNDFQKGDIAEGYSVSREKKESFPLTVTSAQKNPTAFYLCASSIGAGYTYEQYFGPGTRLTVT.

The rearrangement joins TRBV12-5 to TRBJ2-1, with 9 bases aligning to TRBD2. The junction had 15 bases not matched to a gene; V was cut back by 5 bases and J by 7 bases. The CDR3 is made up of 17 amino acids. CDR1 is LGHNT, CDR2 FRNRAP, per germline. CDR3 loop: CASGLRLWAGGPNEQFF. CDR3 nucleotides: TGTGCTAGTGGTCTCCGTTTATGGGCGGGGGGGCCTAATGAGCAGTTCTTC.

The CDR3 region is CAWRAKDRSSLDEQFF. The CDR3 region has the DNA TGTGCCTGGAGGGCCAAGGACAGAAGCTCTCTCGATGAGCAGTTCTTC. The chain couples TRBV30 to TRBJ2-1; D is perhaps TRBD1 (6 bases). The CDR3 has 16 amino acids. CDR1 and CDR2 (germline): GTSNPN, SVGIG (reference sequence). V was cut by 3 bases and J by 8 bases, with 23 bases left in between.

The chain combines TRBV3-1 (or the pseudogene TRBV3-2) with TRBJ2-3; 10 bases agree with TRBD2. The CDR3 is 19 amino acids. Germline lookup yields CDR1 LGHDT and CDR2 YNNKEL (reference sequence). The trim removed 1 base at V and 3 bases at J, leaving 13 bases unmatched. CDR3: CASSQVAAGGILSTDTQYF. The CDR3 DNA is TGTGCCAGCAGCCAAGTCGCAGCGGGGGGGATTTTATCGACAGATACGCAGTATTTT.

The chain links TRBV4-3 to TRBJ2-1; D gene ambiguous. Germline CDR1 is LGHNA and CDR2 is YSLEER. This CDR3 has 13 amino acids. Trimming removed 3 bases at V and 6 bases at J, with 9 bases between. The chain's CDR3 is CASSHPQVNEQFF. DNA of the CDR3: TGCGCCAGCAGCCATCCTCAGGTCAATGAGCAGTTCTTC.

The table lists this clone with a count of one. The gene calls are TRBV5-1 and TRBJ2-3; TRBD2 might be the D (6 bases). The CDR3 length is 14 residues. V was cut by 4 bases and J by 3 bases, with 12 bases left in between. Germline CDR1 reads SGHRS; CDR2 reads YFSETQ. The CDR3 coding sequence is TGCGCCAGCAGCCTCCGACTAGTAACAGATACGCAGTATTTT. Protein product: CASSLRLVTDTQYF.

V gene TRBV2 combines with J gene TRBJ2-7, with D possibly matching TRBD2 (5 bases). V was clipped by 5 bases and J by 5 bases, with 7 bases between them. Per the germline V gene, CDR1 is SNHLY and CDR2 is FYNNEI. This CDR3 has 11 residues. The CDR3 protein is CASSSGDEQYF. The CDR3, as DNA: TGTGCCAGCAGTTCCGGGGACGAGCAGTACTTC.

The chain links TRBV9 to TRBJ1-5; the match to TRBD1 covers 7 bases. The germline V gene has CDR1 SGDLS and CDR2 YYNGEE. CDR3 length: 15 amino acids. Trimming removed 0 bases from V and 5 bases from J; junction bases left unmatched: 5. CDR3 sequence (DNA): TGTGCCAGCAGCGTAGGACAGGGCGAGGATCAGCCCCAGCATTTT. As protein: CASSVGQGEDQPQHF.

The chain has TRBV18 and TRBJ2-5; TRBD2 aligns across 13 bases. After removal of 2 bases from V and 4 bases from J, the junction contained 4 bases not matched to a gene. Per germline, CDR1 KGHSH and CDR2 LQKENI. The CDR3 is made up of 16 amino acids. CDR3 residues: CASSPTSGGAGETQYF. Here the CDR3 DNA reads TGTGCCAGCTCACCAACTAGCGGGGGGGCCGGAGAGACCCAGTACTTC.

This clone was picked up one time. The CDR3 loop reads CASSGQVVGNTIYF. The CDR3 DNA is TGTGCCAGCAGCGGACAGGTGGTAGGAAACACCATATATTTT. The chain uses TRBV9 and TRBJ1-3; D is perhaps TRBD1 (6 bases). Trimming cost V 3 bases and J 4 bases, with 11 bases left between them. CDR1 is SGDLS, CDR2 YYNGEE, per germline. The length of the CDR3 is 14 residues.

The chain joins TRBV5-1 to TRBJ2-1, with 7 positions matching TRBD2. Germline lookup yields CDR1 SGHRS and CDR2 YFSETQ. V lost 3 bases, J lost 8 bases, and 8 bases stayed unmatched. The CDR3 contains 14 residues. CDR3 sequence (DNA): TGCGCCAGCAGCTACTCTCCGGGGAGGGATGAGCAGTTCTTC. It is translated as CASSYSPGRDEQFF.

This chain joins TRBV19 and TRBJ1-5; D is ambiguous. Germline V lookup: CDR1 LNHDA, CDR2 SQIVND (reference sequence). The CDR3 has 15 residues. V dropped 1 base and J dropped 3 bases, with 10 bases sitting between them. In nucleotides, the CDR3 is TGTGCCAGTAGTATAGGACTCAGACTCAATCAGCCCCAGCATTTT. As protein: CASSIGLRLNQPQHF.

The table lists this clone with a count of one. The chain is built from TRBV4-1 and TRBJ2-1; perhaps TRBD2 as D (6 bases). V was cut by 4 bases and J by 4 bases, with 8 bases left in between. Germline V lookup: CDR1 MGHRA, CDR2 YSYEKL. The CDR3 is made up of 13 amino acids. CDR3 bases: TGCGCCAGCAGCCCGGGACTGTACAATGAGCAGTTCTTC. Protein: CASSPGLYNEQFF.

CDR3 sequence (DNA): TGTGCCAGCAGCGGGGGGGGCAGCGGTTATGGCTACACCTTC. This encodes CASSGGGSGYGYTF. V is TRBV2 and J is TRBJ1-2, with D maybe TRBD1 (6 bases). Trimming left V 6 bases short and J 5 bases short, with 16 bases between. The CDR3 loop spans 14 amino acids. Germline lookup yields CDR1 SNHLY and CDR2 FYNNEI. Together with reference TRBV2 and TRBJ1-2, the CDR3 gives the full variable domain: EPEVTQTPSHQVTQMGQEVILRCVPISNHLYFYWYRQILGQKVEFLVSFYNNEISEKSEIFDDQFSVERPDGSNFTLKIRSTKLEDSAMYFCASSGGGSGYGYTFGSGTRLTVV.

This chain connects TRBV19 to TRBJ2-1; 9 bases map to TRBD1. CDR1 LNHDA and CDR2 SQIVND come from the germline V gene (reference sequence). This CDR3 spans 16 amino acids. V lost 2 bases and J lost 4; bases outside the gene matches: 6. Here the CDR3 DNA reads TGTGCCAGTAGTATAAACAGGGGGCTCGGTTACAATGAGCAGTTCTTC. Translating gives CASSINRGLGYNEQFF.

The V call is TRBV28, the J call TRBJ2-3; the match to TRBD2 covers 9 bases. The V gene's germline CDR1 is MDHEN and CDR2 SYDVKM. The CDR3 loop spans 15 amino acids. V shed 7 bases and J 4 bases; nucleotides not matched to a gene: 9. The CDR3 DNA sequence: TGTGCCAGCACCCGGGCGGGGGGGCTCGCAGATACGCAGTATTTT. Its protein product is CASTRAGGLADTQYF.

CDR3 region: CASTRRGTEQDTQYF. The CDR3 nucleotides read TGTGCCAGCACCCGACGGGGGACCGAGCAGGATACGCAGTATTTT. V is TRBV6-5 and J is TRBJ2-3, with a tentative D call TRBD2 (6 bases). Germline assignment: CDR1 MNHEY and CDR2 SVGAGI. V lost 7 bases to trimming and J lost 6 bases, with 20 bases between them. The CDR3 is made up of 15 amino acids.

The rearrangement links TRBV5-4 to TRBJ1-2; D is uncertain. Trimming removed 0 bases at V and 7 bases at J, with 16 bases between. CDR1 is SGHNT, CDR2 YYREEE, per germline (reference sequence). The CDR3 covers 15 residues. The CDR3 is CASSLGRESATGYTF. CDR3 sequence (DNA): TGTGCCAGCAGCTTGGGGAGGGAGTCCGCTACTGGCTACACCTTC. The variable domain in full, with the rest retrieved from reference TRBV5-4 and TRBJ1-2, is ETGVTQSPTHLIKTRGQQVTLRCSSQSGHNTVSWYQQALGQGPQFIFQYYREEENGRGNFPPRFSGLQFPNYSSELNVNALELDDSALYLCASSLGRESATGYTFGSGTRLTVV.

The gene calls are TRBV19 and TRBJ1-1, with D uncertain. CDR1 LNHDA and CDR2 SQIVND come from the germline V gene (reference sequence). Trimming stripped 3 bases from V and 0 bases from J, with 8 bases between. The CDR3 runs to 14 residues. This chain's CDR3 is CASSIALMNTEAFF. The CDR3 region has the DNA TGTGCCAGTAGTATCGCGCTAATGAACACTGAAGCTTTCTTT. The variable domain in full, with the rest retrieved from reference TRBV19 and TRBJ1-1, is DGGITQSPKYLFRKEGQNVTLSCEQNLNHDAMYWYRQDPGQGLRLIYYSQIVNDFQKGDIAEGYSVSREKKESFPLTVTSAQKNPTAFYLCASSIALMNTEAFFGQGTRLTVV.

This chain connects TRBV7-2 to TRBJ2-2, with D possibly TRBD1 on 6 matching bases. This CDR3 has 14 residues. Per the germline V gene, CDR1 is SGHTA and CDR2 is FQGNSA. Trimming took off 5 bases at V and 7 bases at J, with 14 bases between the two ends. The CDR3 nucleotides are TGTGCCAGCAGCCGGGGTATAGGGGGCGGGGAGCTGTTTTTT. This translates into CASSRGIGGGELFF.

The chain recombines TRBV27 with TRBJ2-7; 7 bases agree with TRBD1. The CDR3 sequence is 14 residues long. The V gene end was trimmed by 3 bases and the J gene end by 4 bases; junction bases not matched to a gene: 6. Germline loops: CDR1 MNHEY, CDR2 SMNVEV (reference sequence). The CDR3 DNA reads as TGTGCCAGCAGTTTTTTCAACAGGGGTTACGAGCAGTACTTC. The encoded protein is CASSFFNRGYEQYF.